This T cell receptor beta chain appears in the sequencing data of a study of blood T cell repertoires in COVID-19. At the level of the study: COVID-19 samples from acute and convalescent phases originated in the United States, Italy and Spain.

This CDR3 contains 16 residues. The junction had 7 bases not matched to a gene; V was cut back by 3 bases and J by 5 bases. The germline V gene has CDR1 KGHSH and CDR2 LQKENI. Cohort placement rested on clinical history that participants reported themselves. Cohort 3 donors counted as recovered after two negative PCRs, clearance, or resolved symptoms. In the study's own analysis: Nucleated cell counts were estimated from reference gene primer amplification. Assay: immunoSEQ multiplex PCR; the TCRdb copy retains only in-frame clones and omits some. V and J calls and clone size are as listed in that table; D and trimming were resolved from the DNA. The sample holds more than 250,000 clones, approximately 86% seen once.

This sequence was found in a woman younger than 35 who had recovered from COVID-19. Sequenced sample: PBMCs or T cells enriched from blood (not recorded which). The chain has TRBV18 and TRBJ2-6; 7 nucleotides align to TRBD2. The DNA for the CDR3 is TGTGCCAGCTCACCCACCGGGACTACTAGGGCCAACGTCCTGACTTTC. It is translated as CASSPTGTTRANVLTF.